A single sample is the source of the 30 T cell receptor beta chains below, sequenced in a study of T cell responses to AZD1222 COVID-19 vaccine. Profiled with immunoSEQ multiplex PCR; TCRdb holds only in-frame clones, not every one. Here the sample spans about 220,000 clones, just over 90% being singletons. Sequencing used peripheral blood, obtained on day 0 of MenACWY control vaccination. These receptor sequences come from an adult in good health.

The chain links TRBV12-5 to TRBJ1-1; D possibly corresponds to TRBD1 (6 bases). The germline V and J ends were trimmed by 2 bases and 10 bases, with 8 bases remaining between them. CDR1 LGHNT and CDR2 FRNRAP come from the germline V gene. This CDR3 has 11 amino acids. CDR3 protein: CASGLRGGAFF. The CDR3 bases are TGTGCTAGTGGTTTGCGAGGGGGAGCTTTCTTT.

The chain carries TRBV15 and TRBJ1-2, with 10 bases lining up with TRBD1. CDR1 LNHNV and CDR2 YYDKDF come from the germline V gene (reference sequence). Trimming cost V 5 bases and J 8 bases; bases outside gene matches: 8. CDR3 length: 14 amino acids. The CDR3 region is CATSAGTGDRGYTF. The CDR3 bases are TGTGCCACCAGCGCCGGGACAGGGGATCGAGGCTACACCTTC.

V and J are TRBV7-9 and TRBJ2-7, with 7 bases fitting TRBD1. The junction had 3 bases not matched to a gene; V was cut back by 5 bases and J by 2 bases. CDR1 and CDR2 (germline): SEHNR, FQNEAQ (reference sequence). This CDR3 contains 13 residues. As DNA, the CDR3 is TGTGCCAGCAGCCCGGGACAGACCTACGAGCAGTACTTC. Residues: CASSPGQTYEQYF.

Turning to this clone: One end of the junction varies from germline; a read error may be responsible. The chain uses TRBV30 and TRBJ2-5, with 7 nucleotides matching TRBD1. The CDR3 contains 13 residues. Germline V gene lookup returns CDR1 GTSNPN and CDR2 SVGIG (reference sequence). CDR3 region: CAWGGQPGEAQYF. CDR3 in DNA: TGTGCCTGGGGGGGACAGCCTGGAGAGGCCCAGTACTTC.

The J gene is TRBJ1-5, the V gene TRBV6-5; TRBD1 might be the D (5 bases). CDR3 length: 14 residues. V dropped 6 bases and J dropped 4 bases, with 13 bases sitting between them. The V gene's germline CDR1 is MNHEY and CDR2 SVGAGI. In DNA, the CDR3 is TGTGCCAGCAGCCGTGGGACGGTGAATCAGCCCCAGCATTTT. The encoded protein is CASSRGTVNQPQHF.

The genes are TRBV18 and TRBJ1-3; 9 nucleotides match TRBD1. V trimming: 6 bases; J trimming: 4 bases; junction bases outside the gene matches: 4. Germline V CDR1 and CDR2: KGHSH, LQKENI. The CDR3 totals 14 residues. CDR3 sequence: CASSTGGWGNTIYF. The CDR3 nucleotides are TGTGCCAGCTCTACAGGGGGCTGGGGAAACACCATATATTTT.

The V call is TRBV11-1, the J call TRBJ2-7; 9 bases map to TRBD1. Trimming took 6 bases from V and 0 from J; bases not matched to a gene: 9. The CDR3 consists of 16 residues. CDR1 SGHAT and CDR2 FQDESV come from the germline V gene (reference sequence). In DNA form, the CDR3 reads TGTGCCAGCAGGGAAACCGGGACAGGGAGCTCCTACGAGCAGTACTTC. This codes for CASRETGTGSSYEQYF.

CDR3: CASSSGGGDGYTF. CDR3 nucleotide sequence: TGTGCCAGCAGTTCCGGGGGGGGAGATGGCTACACCTTC. This chain connects TRBV28 to TRBJ1-2; possibly TRBD1 for D (5 bases). This CDR3 is built from 13 residues. Germline CDR1 MDHEN, CDR2 SYDVKM. Trimming left V 4 bases short and J 6 bases short, with 12 bases between.

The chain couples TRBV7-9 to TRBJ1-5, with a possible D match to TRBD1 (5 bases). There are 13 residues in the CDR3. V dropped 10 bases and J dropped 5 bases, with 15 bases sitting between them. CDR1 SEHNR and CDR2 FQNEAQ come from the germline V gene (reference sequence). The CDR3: CAISLGGDQPQHF. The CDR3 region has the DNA TGTGCCATTTCGTTGGGGGGAGATCAGCCCCAGCATTTT.

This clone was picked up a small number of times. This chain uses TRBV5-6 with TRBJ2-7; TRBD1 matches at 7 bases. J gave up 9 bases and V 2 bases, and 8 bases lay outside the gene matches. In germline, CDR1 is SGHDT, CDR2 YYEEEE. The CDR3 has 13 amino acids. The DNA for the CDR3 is TGTGCCAGCAGCTTCCGGGACAGCGGTTCGCAGTACTTC. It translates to CASSFRDSGSQYF.

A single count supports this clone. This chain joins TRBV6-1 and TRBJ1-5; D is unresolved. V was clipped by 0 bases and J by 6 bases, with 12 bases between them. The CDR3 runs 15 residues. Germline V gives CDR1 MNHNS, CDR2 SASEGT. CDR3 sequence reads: CASSEAEAVSQPQHF. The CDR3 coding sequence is TGTGCCAGCAGTGAAGCAGAGGCCGTTAGTCAGCCCCAGCATTTT.

CDR3 in DNA: TGCGCCAGCAGCTCGGTCGTAGCGGGGGGCCAAGAGACCCAGTACTTC. Translation gives CASSSVVAGGQETQYF. The genes are TRBV5-1 and TRBJ2-5; TRBD2 aligns across 10 bases. The CDR3 consists of 16 residues. V was clipped by 3 bases and J by 1 base; unmatched bases: 6. In germline, CDR1 is SGHRS, CDR2 YFSETQ.

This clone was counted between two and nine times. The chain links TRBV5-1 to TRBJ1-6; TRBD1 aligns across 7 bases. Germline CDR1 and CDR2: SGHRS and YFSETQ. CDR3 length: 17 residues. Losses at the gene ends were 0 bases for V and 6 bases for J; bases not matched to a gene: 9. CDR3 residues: CASSLGTLAGGNSPLHF. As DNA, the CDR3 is TGCGCCAGCAGCTTGGGGACCCTGGCAGGGGGTAATTCACCCCTCCACTTT. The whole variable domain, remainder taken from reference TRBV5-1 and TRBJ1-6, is KAGVTQTPRYLIKTRGQQVTLSCSPISGHRSVSWYQQTPGQGLQFLFEYFSETQRNKGNFPGRFSGRQFSNSRSEMNVSTLELGDSALYLCASSLGTLAGGNSPLHFGNGTRLTVT.

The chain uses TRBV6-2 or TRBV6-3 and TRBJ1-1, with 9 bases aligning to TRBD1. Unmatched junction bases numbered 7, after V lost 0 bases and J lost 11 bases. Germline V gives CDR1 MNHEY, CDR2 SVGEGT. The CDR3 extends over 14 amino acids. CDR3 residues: CASSYSVSGQGAFF. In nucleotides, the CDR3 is TGTGCCAGCAGTTACTCGGTTTCGGGACAGGGCGCTTTCTTT.

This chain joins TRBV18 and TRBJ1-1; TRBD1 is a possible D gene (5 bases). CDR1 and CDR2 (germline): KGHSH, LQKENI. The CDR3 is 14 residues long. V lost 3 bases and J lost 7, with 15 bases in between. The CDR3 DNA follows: TGTGCCAGCTCACCGGGGCAGGGCCTCATTGAAGCTTTCTTT. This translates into CASSPGQGLIEAFF.

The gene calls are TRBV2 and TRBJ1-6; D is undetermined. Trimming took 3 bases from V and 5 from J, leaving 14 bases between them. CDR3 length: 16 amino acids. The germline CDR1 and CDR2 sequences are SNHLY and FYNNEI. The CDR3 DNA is TGTGCCAGCAGTGATCCCCGGGGTGCTAATAATTCACCCCTCCACTTT. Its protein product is CASSDPRGANNSPLHF.

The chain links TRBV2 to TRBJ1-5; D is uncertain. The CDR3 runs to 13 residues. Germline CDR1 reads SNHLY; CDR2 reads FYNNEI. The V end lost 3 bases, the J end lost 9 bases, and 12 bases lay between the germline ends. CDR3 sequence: CASSDGEVVPQHF. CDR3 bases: TGTGCCAGCAGTGACGGGGAAGTGGTGCCCCAGCATTTT.

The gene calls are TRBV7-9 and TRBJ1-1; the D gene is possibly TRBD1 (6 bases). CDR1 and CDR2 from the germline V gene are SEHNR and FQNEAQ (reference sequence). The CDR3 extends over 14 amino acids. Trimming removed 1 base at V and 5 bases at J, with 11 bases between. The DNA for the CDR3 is TGTGCCAGCAGCTTAGAGATTAGGGGGACTGAAGCTTTCTTT. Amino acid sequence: CASSLEIRGTEAFF.

CDR3 in amino acids: CASSPGLGDETQYF. In DNA, the CDR3 is TGTGCCAGCAGCCCGGGACTAGGGGACGAGACCCAGTACTTC. This sequence joins TRBV11-1 and TRBJ2-5, with TRBD2 identical over 8 bases. CDR1 is SGHAT, CDR2 FQDESV, per germline (reference sequence). There are 14 residues in the CDR3. Trimming cost V 5 bases and J 5 bases; bases outside gene matches: 7.

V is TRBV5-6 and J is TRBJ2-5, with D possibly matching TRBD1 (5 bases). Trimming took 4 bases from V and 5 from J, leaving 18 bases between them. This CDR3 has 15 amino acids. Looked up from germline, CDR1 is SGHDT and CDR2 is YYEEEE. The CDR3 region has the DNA TGTGCCAGCAGCGCTAGACAGACTGTGTGGGAGACCCAGTACTTC. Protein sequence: CASSARQTVWETQYF.

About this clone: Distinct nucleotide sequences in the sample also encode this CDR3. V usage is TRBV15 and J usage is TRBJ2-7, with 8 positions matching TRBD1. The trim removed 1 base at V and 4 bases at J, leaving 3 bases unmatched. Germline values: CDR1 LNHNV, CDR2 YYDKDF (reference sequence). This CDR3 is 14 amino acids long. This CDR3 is CATSRGRGPYEQYF. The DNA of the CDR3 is TGTGCCACCAGCAGAGGCAGGGGGCCATACGAGCAGTACTTC.

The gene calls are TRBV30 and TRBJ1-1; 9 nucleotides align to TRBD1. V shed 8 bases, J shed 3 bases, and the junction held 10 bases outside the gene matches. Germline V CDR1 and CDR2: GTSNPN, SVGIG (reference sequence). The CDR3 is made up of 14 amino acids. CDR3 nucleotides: TGTGCCGGGACAGGGAACCTTTGGGACACTGAAGCTTTCTTT. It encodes CAGTGNLWDTEAFF.

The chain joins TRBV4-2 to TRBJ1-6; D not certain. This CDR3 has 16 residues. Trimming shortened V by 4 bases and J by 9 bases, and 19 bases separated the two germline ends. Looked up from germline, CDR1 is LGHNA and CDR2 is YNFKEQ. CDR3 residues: CASSPRLLPGSSPLHF. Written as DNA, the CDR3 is TGTGCCAGCAGCCCAAGATTGCTTCCGGGGAGTTCACCCCTCCACTTT.

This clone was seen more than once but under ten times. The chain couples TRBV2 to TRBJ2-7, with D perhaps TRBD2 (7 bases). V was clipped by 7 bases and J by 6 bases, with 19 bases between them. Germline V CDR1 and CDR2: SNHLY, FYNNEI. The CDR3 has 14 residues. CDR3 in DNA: TGTGCCAGCACGTTCGGGGGGCGCGTAGGCGAGCAGTACTTC. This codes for CASTFGGRVGEQYF.

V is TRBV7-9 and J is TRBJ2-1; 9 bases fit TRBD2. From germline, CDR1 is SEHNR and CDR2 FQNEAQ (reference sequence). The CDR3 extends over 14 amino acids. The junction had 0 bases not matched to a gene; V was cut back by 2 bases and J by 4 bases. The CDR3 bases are TGTGCCAGCAGCTTAACTAGCGGGTACAATGAGCAGTTCTTC. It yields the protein CASSLTSGYNEQFF.

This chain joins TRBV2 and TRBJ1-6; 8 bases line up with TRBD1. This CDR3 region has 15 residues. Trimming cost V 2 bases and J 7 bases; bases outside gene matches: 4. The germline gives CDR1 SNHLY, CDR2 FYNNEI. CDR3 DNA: TGTGCCAGCAGTGAAATTCGGACAGGGAATTCACCCCTCCACTTT. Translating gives CASSEIRTGNSPLHF.

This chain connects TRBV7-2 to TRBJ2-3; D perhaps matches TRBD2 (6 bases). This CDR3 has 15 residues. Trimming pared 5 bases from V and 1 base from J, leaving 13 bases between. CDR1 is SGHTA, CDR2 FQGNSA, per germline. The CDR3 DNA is TGTGCCAGCAGCGTAGGGGACTTTCGCACAGATACGCAGTATTTT. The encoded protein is CASSVGDFRTDTQYF.

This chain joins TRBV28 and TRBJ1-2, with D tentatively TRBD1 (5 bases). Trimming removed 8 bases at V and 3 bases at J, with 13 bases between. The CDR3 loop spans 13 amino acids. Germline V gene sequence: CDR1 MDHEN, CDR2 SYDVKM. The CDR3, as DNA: TGTGCCAGCCAGAGTGGGGCCTACTATGGCTACACCTTC. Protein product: CASQSGAYYGYTF.

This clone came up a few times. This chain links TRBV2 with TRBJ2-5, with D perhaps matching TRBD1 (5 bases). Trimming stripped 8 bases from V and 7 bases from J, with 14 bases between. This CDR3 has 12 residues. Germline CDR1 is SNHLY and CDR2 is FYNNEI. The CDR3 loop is CASATVPWTQYF. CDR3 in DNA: TGTGCCAGCGCGACAGTCCCCTGGACCCAGTACTTC.

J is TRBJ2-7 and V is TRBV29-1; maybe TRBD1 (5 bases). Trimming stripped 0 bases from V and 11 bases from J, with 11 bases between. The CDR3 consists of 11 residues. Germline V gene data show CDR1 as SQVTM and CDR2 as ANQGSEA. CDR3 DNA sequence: TGCAGCGTTGAAGATGCCAGGGTAGAGTACTTC. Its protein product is CSVEDARVEYF.